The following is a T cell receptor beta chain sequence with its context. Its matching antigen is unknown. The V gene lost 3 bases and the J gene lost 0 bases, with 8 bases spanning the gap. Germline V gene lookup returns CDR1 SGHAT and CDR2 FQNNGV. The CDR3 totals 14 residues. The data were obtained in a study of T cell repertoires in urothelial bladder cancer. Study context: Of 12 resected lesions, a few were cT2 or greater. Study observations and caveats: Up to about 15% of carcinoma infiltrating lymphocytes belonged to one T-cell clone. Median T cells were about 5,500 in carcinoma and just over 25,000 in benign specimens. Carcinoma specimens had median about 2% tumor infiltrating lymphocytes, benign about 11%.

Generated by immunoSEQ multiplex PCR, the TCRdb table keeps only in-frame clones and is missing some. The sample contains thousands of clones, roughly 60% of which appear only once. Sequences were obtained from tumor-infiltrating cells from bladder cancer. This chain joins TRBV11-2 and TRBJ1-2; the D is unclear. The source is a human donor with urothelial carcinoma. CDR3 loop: CASSFPGSNYGYTF. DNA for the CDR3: TGTGCCAGCAGCTTCCCGGGATCTAACTATGGCTACACCTTC.